This T cell receptor beta chain was observed in a study of blood T cell repertoires in COVID-19 (dated by TCRdb to the early 2020s). In the study overall: Samples from collaborators originated in the United States, Italy and Spain and spanned both the acute and convalescent phases of COVID-19. Subjects who had been exposed to COVID-19, were actively infected with it, or had recovered from it provided the deeply sampled blood TCRbeta repertoires that made up the dataset. The sample metadata nearly always contained a de-identified subject ID, COVID-19 status, age in years and sex. HLA class I and class II types, where available, came from metadata supplied by the sample provider rather than from assay-based typing. The prospective study material was composed of cDNA or gDNA derived from T cells, B-cell-depleted T cells, or PBMCs. A freely available public database, intended as a resource for researchers studying the immune response to SARS-CoV-2, is where the repertoires were released. Samples were obtained from the ongoing ImmuneRACE study (first 160 participants) and from over 1,000 subjects provided by 6 global collaborators.

General study outcomes and caveats: Clinical and demographic metadata were provided uncurated, with the amount varying by source and participant.

The collaborating institutions used their own protocols to collect whole blood in K2EDTA tubes. For TCRbeta analysis, collaborators shipped samples as frozen whole blood, isolated PBMCs, or DNA extracted from either of those sample types. The immunoSEQ Assay, a bias-controlled multiplex PCR, was used to amplify TCRbeta CDR3 regions from genomic DNA. The authors' pipeline ran thus. The number of nucleated cells in each sample was estimated by amplification of reference gene primers within the assay. Sequence reads were collapsed and filtered to measure the absolute abundance of every unique TCRbeta CDR3 rearrangement. For each sample, productive Simpson clonality was calculated as the square root of Simpson's diversity index over productive rearrangements. The table was pulled from immuneACCESS by TCRdb, which kept in-frame rearrangements only. Such tables lose some clones; where checked, under half of the loss comes from unresolved V genes, and the rest has no known cause. V and J calls and clone size follow that table, whereas D and trimming were derived from the DNA. For this sample there are 55,000 to 75,000 clones; around 86% appear just once. The ten most abundant clones make up roughly 3.2% of the sample.

The CDR3 has 14 amino acids, counting the end cysteine and phenylalanine. Only CDR3 DNA is held: 42 bases, read in frame from base 1. From a lookup of the germline V gene, CDR1 and CDR2 are SGHTA and FQGNSA. Between the V and J ends, shortened by 6 bases and 5 bases respectively, the junction contains 13 bases. This clone was counted only a few times. Its antigen is unknown. Nothing much larger sits one base from this clone, and base qualities are not available. The chain joins TRBV7-2 to TRBJ2-2, and TRBD2 may be the D gene, going by 6 matching bases. Sequenced sample: peripheral blood. The TCR sequence derives from a man in his forties or fifties with active COVID-19. The DNA reads TGTGCCAGCAGAGGGGACTGGACTACCGGGGAGCTGTTTTTT. This translates into CASRGDWTTGELFF.